Listed below are T cell receptor beta chains from one sample, sequenced in a study of cytomegalovirus exposure and HLA in healthy donors. This table comes from immunoSEQ multiplex PCR, and its TCRdb copy is limited to in-frame clones, with some not included. The sample includes 110,000 to 150,000 clones, almost 85% of them seen just once. The sample was PBMCs. These receptor sequences come from a woman in her sixties or seventies in good health and CMV-seropositive. Each CDR3 is given with its conserved first and last residue. The order of the fields is D gene, V gene, clone size, J gene, CDR3 protein, CDR3 DNA. A D gene is named only where the DNA matches it firmly. Size is omitted from some rows. Given values are once, few, many or a class for expanded clones.

D: TRBD1; V: TRBV9; size: .; J: TRBJ1-2; CDR3: CASSDRGPPTF; DNA: TGTGCCAGCAGCGACAGGGGTCCACCAACCTTC
D: .; V: TRBV29-1; size: .; J: TRBJ2-7; CDR3: CSVGDSPYEQYF; DNA: TGCAGCGTTGGAGATTCCCCCTACGAGCAGTACTTC
D: TRBD1; V: TRBV30; size: .; J: TRBJ1-4; CDR3: CAWSPKDRRPNEKLFF; DNA: TGTGCCTGGAGTCCCAAGGACAGGCGACCTAATGAAAAACTGTTTTTT
D: TRBD2; V: TRBV4-1; size: .; J: TRBJ2-3; CDR3: CASSQDGLAGAIDTQYF; DNA: TGCGCCAGCAGCCAAGACGGGCTAGCGGGAGCAATAGATACGCAGTATTTT
D: .; V: TRBV7-9; size: .; J: TRBJ1-1; CDR3: CASGLGNTEAFF; DNA: TGTGCCAGCGGACTCGGGAACACTGAAGCTTTCTTT
D: TRBD1; V: TRBV18; size: .; J: TRBJ2-5; CDR3: CASSNRQGGETQYF; DNA: TGTGCCAGCTCAAATAGACAGGGTGGAGAGACCCAGTACTTC
D: .; V: TRBV28; size: .; J: TRBJ1-4; CDR3: CASSPNRDPTNEKLFF; DNA: TGTGCCAGCAGCCCCAACAGGGACCCAACTAATGAAAAACTGTTTTTT
D: .; V: TRBV11-3; size: .; J: TRBJ1-3; CDR3: CATEGPSPGNTIYF; DNA: TGTGCCACCGAGGGCCCGTCCCCTGGAAACACCATATATTTT
D: TRBD1; V: TRBV25-1; size: .; J: TRBJ1-3; CDR3: CASRGPGQANSGNTIYF; DNA: TGTGCCAGCAGGGGCCCGGGACAGGCTAACTCTGGAAACACCATATATTTT
D: .; V: TRBV30; size: .; J: TRBJ2-1; CDR3: CAWSALDYNEQFF; DNA: TGTGCCTGGAGTGCGTTAGATTACAATGAGCAGTTCTTC
D: .; V: TRBV5-4; size: few; J: TRBJ2-7; CDR3: CASSTGQGGEQYF; DNA: TGTGCCAGCAGCACCGGCCAGGGGGGCGAGCAGTACTTC
D: .; V: TRBV19; size: few; J: TRBJ2-7; CDR3: CASSMGQGYEQYF; DNA: TGTGCCAGTAGTATGGGGCAGGGCTACGAGCAGTACTTC
D: .; V: TRBV7-2; size: .; J: TRBJ1-1; CDR3: CASSLRLNTEAFF; DNA: TGTGCCAGCAGCCTCAGGTTGAACACTGAAGCTTTCTTT
D: TRBD1; V: TRBV5-5; size: once; J: TRBJ1-5; CDR3: CASSLRGQGLDQPQHF; DNA: TGTGCCAGCAGCCTCCGTGGACAGGGTCTCGATCAGCCCCAGCATTTT
D: TRBD1; V: TRBV5-5; size: few; J: TRBJ1-3; CDR3: CASSQIQGTGGNTIYF; DNA: TGTGCCAGCAGTCAGATACAGGGGACGGGTGGAAACACCATATATTTT
D: .; V: TRBV5-4; size: .; J: TRBJ2-1; CDR3: CASSLPGLGEQFF; DNA: TGTGCCAGCAGCTTGCCAGGGTTGGGTGAGCAGTTCTTC
D: TRBD1; V: TRBV18; size: .; J: TRBJ2-7; CDR3: CVSLRGTVRAIDEQYF; DNA: TGTGTATCCCTCAGGGGGACAGTAAGGGCAATAGACGAGCAGTACTTC
D: .; V: TRBV27; size: .; J: TRBJ2-2; CDR3: CASSVRARDTGELFF; DNA: TGTGCCAGCAGTGTAAGGGCCAGGGACACCGGGGAGCTGTTTTTT
D: .; V: TRBV2; size: .; J: TRBJ2-7; CDR3: CASRGDTGYEQYF; DNA: TGTGCCAGCAGGGGGGACACAGGCTACGAGCAGTACTTC